The 31 T cell receptor beta chains below all came from one sample that was sequenced in a study of regulatory T cells in long-lasting Graves disease. Time point specified: newly diagnosed GD, antithyroid drugs for less than 3 months. From PBMCs, RNA was extracted and then used to make the TCR library. With iRepertoire HTBI primers and Arm-PCR of CDR3 regions, TCR beta libraries were built. TCRdb re-derived calls from the multiplex PCR reads in MiXCR, one entry per CDR3 protein. The sample holds hundreds of thousands of distinct CDR3 sequences, more than 15% seen once. Separately, the same data were catalogued under a study of T cells in Graves' hyperthyroidism and ophthalmopathy.

The sample in question was peripheral blood mononuclear cells (PBMCs), obtained at new diagnosis, from a patient treated with antithyroid drugs. The source is a woman aged 35-65 years with Graves disease.

The table lists this clonotype with many counts. The rearrangement uses TRBV18 and TRBJ1-1; D remains unclear. The CDR3 extends over 14 amino acids. Deletions cut 3 bases from V and 1 base from J, with 9 bases between. Germline V gene lookup returns CDR1 KGHSH and CDR2 LQKENI. The CDR3 loop reads CASSPTPANTEAFF. The CDR3 coding sequence is TGTGCCAGCTCACCGACTCCGGCGAACACTGAAGCTTTCTTT.

In DNA, the CDR3 is TGTGCCAGCAGTGAACAGGTTTACGGGGAGCTGTTTTTT. Translated, it gives CASSEQVYGELFF. The chain joins TRBV2 to TRBJ2-2; no definite D call. V was shortened by 2 bases and J by 7 bases, with 8 bases between the two germline ends. Germline lookup yields CDR1 SNHLY and CDR2 FYNNEI. CDR3 size: 13 residues.

This clonotype has just a few counts. The gene calls are TRBV12-3 or TRBV12-4 and TRBJ2-7; D call uncertain. The V end lost 6 bases, the J end lost 3 bases, and 15 bases lay between the germline ends. The CDR3 loop spans 14 amino acids. CDR3 region: CASRTKPGYYEQYF. CDR3 bases: TGTGCCAGCAGAACGAAGCCTGGGTACTACGAGCAGTACTTC.

In this sample, this clonotype turned up many times. The CDR3 DNA reads as TGCAGTGCTGAGGGACAGGAGGATGAAAAACTGTTTTTT. It is translated as CSAEGQEDEKLFF. The chain combines TRBV20-1 with TRBJ1-4; 8 bases fit TRBD1. The CDR3 is 13 residues long. J gave up 6 bases and V 5 bases, and 5 bases lay outside the gene matches. Germline V gene sequence: CDR1 DFQATT, CDR2 SNEGSKA (reference sequence).

This clonotype was observed at least ten times. This chain connects TRBV12-3 or TRBV12-4 to TRBJ1-2; 7 bases fit TRBD1. V shed 6 bases, J shed 5 bases, and the junction held 9 bases outside the gene matches. The CDR3 loop spans 14 amino acids. CDR3 sequence: CASSTRTGSYGYTF. In DNA form, the CDR3 reads TGTGCCAGCAGCACCAGGACAGGCTCTTATGGCTACACCTTC.

The chain couples TRBV12-3 or TRBV12-4 to TRBJ2-7, with D perhaps matching TRBD2 (7 bases). CDR3 length: 14 amino acids. The V end was cut by 6 bases, the J end by 3 bases, with 15 bases between. CDR3 bases: TGTGCCAGCAGCCGGAGGGGGGGGTACTACGAGCAGTACTTC. Protein product: CASSRRGGYYEQYF.

The sample holds many counts of this clonotype. The rearrangement uses TRBV27 and TRBJ1-5; D is perhaps TRBD1 (5 bases). The germline V and J ends were trimmed by 3 bases and 0 bases, with 9 bases remaining between them. The V gene's germline CDR1 is MNHEY and CDR2 SMNVEV (reference sequence). This CDR3 has 15 amino acids. The CDR3 region is CASSFWGYSNQPQHF. DNA for the CDR3: TGTGCCAGCAGTTTTTGGGGCTATAGCAATCAGCCCCAGCATTTT.

This clonotype was seen ten or more times. The chain carries TRBV2 and TRBJ2-5; D remains unclear. Deletions cut 1 base from V and 6 bases from J, with 0 bases between. The germline V gene encodes CDR1 SNHLY and CDR2 FYNNEI. The CDR3 consists of 10 residues. This chain's CDR3 is CASSEETQYF. The CDR3 region has the DNA TGTGCCAGCAGTGAAGAGACCCAGTACTTC. Looking up the rest from reference TRBV2 and TRBJ2-5 gives the full variable domain: EPEVTQTPSHQVTQMGQEVILRCVPISNHLYFYWYRQILGQKVEFLVSFYNNEISEKSEIFDDQFSVERPDGSNFTLKIRSTKLEDSAMYFCASSEETQYFGPGTRLLVL.

This clonotype appeared a single time. The V and J genes are TRBV12-3 or TRBV12-4 and TRBJ1-4; unclear D gene. Trimming stripped 5 bases from V and 2 bases from J, with 9 bases between. CDR3 size: 14 residues. Here the CDR3 reads CASSQRVTNEKLFF. The CDR3 bases are TGTGCCAGCAGTCAGCGGGTCACTAATGAAAAACTGTTTTTT.

This clonotype was found many times. The V gene is TRBV18, the J gene TRBJ1-5; TRBD1 might be the D (6 bases). The germline CDR1 and CDR2 sequences are KGHSH and LQKENI. The CDR3 has 15 residues. The V end was cut by 5 bases, the J end by 3 bases, with 14 bases between. This chain's CDR3 is CASSATQGYNQPQHF. In DNA, the CDR3 is TGTGCCAGCTCAGCAACACAGGGTTACAATCAGCCCCAGCATTTT.

The gene calls are TRBV3-1 and TRBJ2-7; 7 nucleotides match TRBD1. CDR3 length: 13 residues. The junction had 8 bases not matched to a gene; V was cut back by 6 bases and J by 6 bases. The germline V gene has CDR1 LGHDT and CDR2 YNNKEL (reference sequence). The CDR3 bases are TGTGCCAGCAGGCCTGACAGGGTGGGCGAGCAGTACTTC. It specifies CASRPDRVGEQYF.

There are many counts of this clonotype. The V gene is TRBV7-2, the J gene TRBJ2-3; D is ambiguous. The V gene's germline CDR1 is SGHTA and CDR2 FQGNSA. The CDR3 runs to 13 residues. Trimming took 5 bases from V and 8 from J, leaving 14 bases between them. CDR3 protein: CASSPETMTTQYF. The CDR3 DNA sequence: TGTGCCAGCAGCCCCGAGACGATGACTACGCAGTATTTT.

This clonotype occurred many times. CDR3 sequence reads: CASSQLPGEADTQYF. The CDR3 coding sequence is TGTGCCAGCAGCCAACTCCCAGGGGAGGCAGATACGCAGTATTTT. The chain links TRBV3-1 to TRBJ2-3; D may correspond to TRBD1 or TRBD2 (6 bases each). Germline V gives CDR1 LGHDT, CDR2 YNNKEL (reference sequence). Trimming removed 2 bases from V and 4 bases from J, with 13 bases in between. CDR3 length equals 15 residues.

The chain combines TRBV19 with TRBJ1-6, with D possibly matching TRBD1 (5 bases). With 4 bases removed from V and 10 bases from J, the gap between germline ends came to 8 bases. CDR3 length equals 12 residues. CDR1 and CDR2 from the germline V gene are LNHDA and SQIVND (reference sequence). The CDR3 sequence is CASSTRESPLHF. The CDR3 DNA sequence: TGTGCCAGTAGTACCAGGGAATCACCCCTCCACTTT.

This clonotype occurred many times. This chain joins TRBV3-1 and TRBJ1-2; D is unresolved. V dropped 4 bases and J dropped 6 bases, with 18 bases sitting between them. Germline V gene lookup returns CDR1 LGHDT and CDR2 YNNKEL (reference sequence). This CDR3 comprises 15 residues. CDR3 in DNA: TGTGCCAGCAGCCCTGAATCGGGGTCAGGAGATGGCTACACCTTC. This gives the protein CASSPESGSGDGYTF.

This clonotype was picked up many times. The CDR3: CASSLGLAGNYEQYF. The CDR3 DNA sequence: TGCGCCAGCAGCTTGGGGCTAGCGGGAAACTACGAGCAGTACTTC. The chain uses TRBV5-1 and TRBJ2-7; 9 nucleotides match TRBD2. CDR1 and CDR2 (germline): SGHRS, YFSETQ. After removal of 0 bases from V and 3 bases from J, the junction contained 4 bases not matched to a gene. The CDR3 runs 15 residues.

This clonotype has at least ten counts. This rearrangement joins TRBV3-1 to TRBJ2-1; 8 bases fit TRBD2. TRBJ2-5 matches the DNA end more closely, so the J call is doubtful. Germline V gives CDR1 LGHDT, CDR2 YNNKEL (reference sequence). The CDR3 has 16 residues. The DNA of the CDR3 is TGTGCCAGCAGCCAAGATGGTCGGGAGGGTGTGGAGACCCAGTACTTC. Amino acids: CASSQDGREGVETQYF.

On this clonotype: Given a far larger clone just one base away, this is likely a sequencing read error. V usage is TRBV9 and J usage is TRBJ1-6; tentatively, D is TRBD1 (5 bases). The ends were cut back, 0 bases at V and 1 base at J, with 5 bases in the middle. Germline V lookup: CDR1 SGDLS, CDR2 YYNGEE. CDR3 length: 15 residues. The CDR3 is CASSVGGSYNSPLHF. CDR3 coding DNA: TGTGCCAGCAGCGTAGGGGGGTCCTATAATTCACCCCTCCACTTT.

This clonotype has more than one count but fewer than ten. This sequence joins TRBV7-2 and TRBJ1-1, with TRBD1 identical over 8 bases. The junction had 4 bases not matched to a gene; V was cut back by 4 bases and J by 3 bases. There are 14 residues in the CDR3. Germline CDR1 and CDR2: SGHTA and FQGNSA. The CDR3 reads CASSSPTGDTEAFF. CDR3 sequence (DNA): TGTGCCAGCAGCTCCCCGACAGGGGACACTGAAGCTTTCTTT. Full variable domain (missing parts from reference TRBV7-2 and TRBJ1-1): GAGVSQSPSNKVTEKGKDVELRCDPISGHTALYWYRQSLGQGLEFLIYFQGNSAPDKSGLPSDRFSAERTGGSVSTLTIQRTQQEDSAVYLCASSSPTGDTEAFFGQGTRLTVV.

This chain links TRBV19 with TRBJ1-5; 8 bases line up with TRBD1. In germline, CDR1 is LNHDA, CDR2 SQIVND (reference sequence). There are 15 residues in the CDR3. Germline trimming cut 5 bases from V and 2 bases from J; bases unmatched to any gene: 5. CDR3 in DNA: TGTGCCAGTAGTGACAGGGGCGTGGGCAATCAGCCCCAGCATTTT. This translates into CASSDRGVGNQPQHF. The complete variable domain, with remaining parts taken from reference TRBV19 and TRBJ1-5, reads DGGITQSPKYLFRKEGQNVTLSCEQNLNHDAMYWYRQDPGQGLRLIYYSQIVNDFQKGDIAEGYSVSREKKESFPLTVTSAQKNPTAFYLCASSDRGVGNQPQHFGDGTRLSIL.

J is TRBJ1-4 and V is TRBV19; 7 bases are a match to TRBD1. The V segment lost 5 bases and the J segment 13 bases; nucleotides outside the gene matches: 13. This CDR3 spans 14 amino acids. Germline values: CDR1 LNHDA, CDR2 SQIVND (reference sequence). This CDR3 is CASSLTDRSRLLFF. In DNA form, the CDR3 reads TGTGCCAGTAGTTTGACGGACAGGTCCCGGCTACTGTTTTTT.

This clonotype was counted many times. The chain is built from TRBV7-9 and TRBJ2-2; 10 positions agree with TRBD2. CDR1 is SEHNR, CDR2 FQNEAQ, per germline (reference sequence). This CDR3 is built from 17 residues. V lost 5 bases and J lost 4; bases outside the gene matches: 10. This CDR3 reads CASSPAWGTSATGELFF. CDR3 DNA sequence: TGTGCCAGCAGCCCCGCTTGGGGGACTAGCGCCACCGGGGAGCTGTTTTTT. The entire variable domain, with the rest obtained from reference TRBV7-9 and TRBJ2-2, is as follows: DTGVSQNPRHKITKRGQNVTFRCDPISEHNRLYWYRQTLGQGPEFLTYFQNEAQLEKSRLLSDRFSAERPKGSFSTLEIQRTEQGDSAMYLCASSPAWGTSATGELFFGEGSRLTVL.

This clonotype was seen many times. V gene TRBV30 combines with J gene TRBJ1-2; tentative D call: TRBD1 (6 bases). The CDR3 loop spans 13 amino acids. Germline lookup yields CDR1 GTSNPN and CDR2 SVGIG (reference sequence). Trimming took off 7 bases at V and 0 bases at J, with 12 bases between the two ends. The CDR3: CAYQDSSNYGYTF. Written as DNA, the CDR3 is TGTGCCTACCAGGACAGCTCTAACTATGGCTACACCTTC.

This clonotype showed up many times. V and J are TRBV11-2 and TRBJ2-7, with TRBD1 matching over 7 bases. The CDR3 sequence is 14 residues long. From germline, CDR1 is SGHAT and CDR2 FQNNGV. The ends lost 7 bases at V and 2 bases at J; junction bases unmatched: 8. CDR3 nucleotide sequence: TGTGCCAGCACCTTCCGGGACAGTCCCTACGAGCAGTACTTC. Its protein is CASTFRDSPYEQYF. Supplemented by reference TRBV11-2 and TRBJ2-7, the full variable domain reads EAGVAQSPRYKIIEKRQSVAFWCNPISGHATLYWYQQILGQGPKLLIQFQNNGVVDDSQLPKDRFSAERLKGVDSTLKIQPAKLEDSAVYLCASTFRDSPYEQYFGPGTRLTVT.

The sample holds a few counts of this clonotype. The CDR3 coding sequence is TGTGCCAGCCGCATAGGGGACAGGGGATACACTGAAGCTTTCTTT. This encodes CASRIGDRGYTEAFF. V gene TRBV7-9 combines with J gene TRBJ1-1; TRBD1 matches 10 bases. The CDR3 loop spans 15 amino acids. V dropped 8 bases and J dropped 3; count of bases not matched to a gene: 9. Germline V lookup: CDR1 SEHNR, CDR2 FQNEAQ (reference sequence).

The V and J genes are TRBV24-1 and TRBJ2-2; the D gene is possibly TRBD2 (6 bases). The CDR3 length is 16 residues. Germline V gives CDR1 KGHDR, CDR2 SFDVKD. Trimming shortened V by 0 bases and J by 0 bases, and 7 bases separated the two germline ends. CDR3 loop: CATSDLGGANTGELFF. DNA of the CDR3: TGTGCCACCAGTGATTTGGGAGGGGCGAACACCGGGGAGCTGTTTTTT.

The genes are TRBV15 and TRBJ2-7; 8 bases fit TRBD2. CDR3 length: 17 residues. Germline loops: CDR1 LNHNV, CDR2 YYDKDF (reference sequence). J lost 4 bases, V lost 0 bases, and 11 bases had no gene match. The CDR3: CATSRDSAGGSLYEQYF. The CDR3 DNA follows: TGTGCCACCAGCAGAGATTCGGCGGGGGGCTCTCTGTACGAGCAGTACTTC.

The chain employs TRBV12-3 or TRBV12-4 and TRBJ2-3, with D perhaps given as TRBD1 or TRBD2 (6 bases each). This CDR3 has 15 amino acids. The V gene lost 3 bases and the J gene lost 1 base, with 11 bases spanning the gap. The CDR3 nucleotides read TGTGCCAGCAGTTTGGGGGGCATAGGCACAGATACGCAGTATTTT. Protein product: CASSLGGIGTDTQYF.

This chain connects TRBV4-1 to TRBJ2-7; D not certain. The CDR3 runs to 14 residues. The germline CDR1 and CDR2 sequences are MGHRA and YSYEKL. V dropped 1 base and J dropped 3 bases, with 10 bases sitting between them. The DNA of the CDR3 is TGCGCCAGCAGCCAAGTGAGAGCCTTCTACGAGCAGTACTTC. Protein: CASSQVRAFYEQYF.

The J gene is TRBJ1-6, the V gene TRBV2; 8 nucleotides match TRBD1. Per the germline V gene, CDR1 is SNHLY and CDR2 is FYNNEI. This CDR3 region has 15 residues. V shed 5 bases and J 7 bases; nucleotides not matched to a gene: 7. Written as DNA, the CDR3 is TGTGCCAGCAGTACCCGACAGGGGCTGAATTCACCCCTCCACTTT. It is translated as CASSTRQGLNSPLHF.

This clonotype was picked up many times. The chain couples TRBV20-1 to TRBJ1-2; D perhaps matches TRBD1 (6 bases). Germline values: CDR1 DFQATT, CDR2 SNEGSKA (reference sequence). This CDR3 is built from 16 residues. Trimming took 0 bases from V and 8 from J, leaving 22 bases between them. The CDR3 bases are TGCAGTGCTAGAGATCGGGGGGACATATGGTCGGTCGGCTACACCTTC. Protein sequence: CSARDRGDIWSVGYTF.